This T cell receptor (beta chain) was captured in a study of cytomegalovirus exposure and HLA in healthy donors. Study in general: Earlier, fewer than 140 million unique TCR beta sequences were recovered from about 200 million T cells by an analysis.

PCR amplification relied on 60 Vbeta primers (plus 13 Jbeta primers). TCRdb keeps only in-frame clones here, not all; method: immunoSEQ multiplex PCR. The sample comprises about 150,000 clones, more than 70% of which are singletons, and 3% to 3.5% rests with the top ten. The CDR3 totals 15 residues. The V and J ends lost 5 bases and 5 bases, in that order; junction bases with no gene match: 6. Germline V CDR1 and CDR2: LNHDA, SQIVND (reference sequence). Study results and limitations: A later analysis reportedly found fewer N-insertions in an Asian-associated ancestry cluster than the roughly 670-donor mean. CMV serostatus stood as the only immune exposure information on hand.

A remark on this clone: The antigen is unknown.

The gene calls are TRBV19 and TRBJ1-5; the match to TRBD1 covers 10 bases. The source of this sequence is a man between 40 and 49 years old in good health and CMV-seronegative. The sample taken for sequencing was PBMCs. The CDR3 loop is CASSWGTGEDQPQHF. Here the CDR3 DNA reads TGTGCCAGTAGTTGGGGGACAGGGGAAGATCAGCCCCAGCATTTT.